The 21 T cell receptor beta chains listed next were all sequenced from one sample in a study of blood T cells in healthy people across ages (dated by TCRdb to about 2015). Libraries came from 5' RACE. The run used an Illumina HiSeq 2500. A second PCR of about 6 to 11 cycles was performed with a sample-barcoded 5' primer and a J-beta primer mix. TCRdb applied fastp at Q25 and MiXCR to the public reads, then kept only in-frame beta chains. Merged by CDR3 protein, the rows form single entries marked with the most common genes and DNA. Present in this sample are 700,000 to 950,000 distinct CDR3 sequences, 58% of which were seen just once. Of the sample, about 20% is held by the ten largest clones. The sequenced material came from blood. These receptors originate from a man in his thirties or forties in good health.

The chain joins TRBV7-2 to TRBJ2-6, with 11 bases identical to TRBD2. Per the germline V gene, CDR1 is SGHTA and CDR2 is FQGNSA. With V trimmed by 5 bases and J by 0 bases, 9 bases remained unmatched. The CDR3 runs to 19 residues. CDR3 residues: CASSTRLAGGSSGANVLTF. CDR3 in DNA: TGTGCCAGCAGCACCCGATTAGCGGGAGGGTCCTCTGGGGCCAACGTCCTGACTTTC.

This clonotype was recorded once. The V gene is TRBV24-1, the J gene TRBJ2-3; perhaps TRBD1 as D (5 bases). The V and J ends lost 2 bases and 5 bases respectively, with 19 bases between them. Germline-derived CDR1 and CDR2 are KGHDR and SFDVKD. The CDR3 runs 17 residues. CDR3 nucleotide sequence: TGTGCCACCAGTGATTCCCCAGGGTCTTCAGCGAGAGATACGCAGTATTTT. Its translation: CATSDSPGSSARDTQYF.

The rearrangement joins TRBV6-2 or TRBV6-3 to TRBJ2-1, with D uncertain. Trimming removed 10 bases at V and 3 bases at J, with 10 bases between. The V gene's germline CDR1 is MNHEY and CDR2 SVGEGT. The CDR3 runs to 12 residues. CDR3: CATNSGYNEQFF. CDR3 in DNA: TGTGCCACCAATTCAGGCTACAATGAGCAGTTCTTC.

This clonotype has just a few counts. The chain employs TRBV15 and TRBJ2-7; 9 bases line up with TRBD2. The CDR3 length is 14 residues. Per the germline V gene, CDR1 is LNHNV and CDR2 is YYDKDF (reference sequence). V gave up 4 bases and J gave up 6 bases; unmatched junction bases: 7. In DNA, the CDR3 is TGTGCCACCAGCACTGGACTAGCGTCGGGCGAGCAGTACTTC. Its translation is CATSTGLASGEQYF.

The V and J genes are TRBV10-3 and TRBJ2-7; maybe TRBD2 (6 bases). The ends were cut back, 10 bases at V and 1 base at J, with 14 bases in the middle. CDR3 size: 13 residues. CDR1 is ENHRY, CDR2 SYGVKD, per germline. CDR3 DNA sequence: TGTGCCACACGGCGGGACCTTTCCTACGAGCAGTACTTC. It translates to CATRRDLSYEQYF.

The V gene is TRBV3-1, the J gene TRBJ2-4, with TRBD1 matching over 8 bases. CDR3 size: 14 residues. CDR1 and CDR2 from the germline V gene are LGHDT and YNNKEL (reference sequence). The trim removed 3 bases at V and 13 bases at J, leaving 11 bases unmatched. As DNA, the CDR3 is TGTGCCAGCAGCCACCCATCACAGGGGGATAAGCAGTACTTC. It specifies CASSHPSQGDKQYF.

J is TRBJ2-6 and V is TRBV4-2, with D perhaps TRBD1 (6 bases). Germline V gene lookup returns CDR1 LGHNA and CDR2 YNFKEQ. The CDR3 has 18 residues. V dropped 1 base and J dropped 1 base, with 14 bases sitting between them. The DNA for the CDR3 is TGTGCCAGCAGCCAAGCCGGGACACGGACTTCTGGGGCCAACGTCCTGACTTTC. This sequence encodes CASSQAGTRTSGANVLTF.

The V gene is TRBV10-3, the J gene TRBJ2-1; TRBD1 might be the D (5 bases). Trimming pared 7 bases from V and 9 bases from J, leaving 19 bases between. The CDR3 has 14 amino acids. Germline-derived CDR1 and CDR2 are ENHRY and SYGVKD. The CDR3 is CAIISGFEAIEQFF. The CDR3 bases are TGTGCCATCATTTCAGGGTTTGAAGCGATTGAGCAGTTCTTC.

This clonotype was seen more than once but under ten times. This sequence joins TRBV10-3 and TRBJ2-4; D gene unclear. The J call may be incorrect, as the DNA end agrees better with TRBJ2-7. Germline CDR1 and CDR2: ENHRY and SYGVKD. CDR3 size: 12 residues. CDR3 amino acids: CAISRVSDEQYF. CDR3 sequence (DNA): TGTGCCATCAGTAGGGTAAGCGACGAGCAGTACTTC.

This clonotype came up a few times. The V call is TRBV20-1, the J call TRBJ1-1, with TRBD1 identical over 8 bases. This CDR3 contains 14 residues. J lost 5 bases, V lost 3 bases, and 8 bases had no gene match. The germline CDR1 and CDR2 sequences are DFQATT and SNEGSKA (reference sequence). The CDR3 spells CSASSTGDITEAFF. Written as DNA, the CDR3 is TGCAGTGCTAGCTCGACAGGGGATATAACTGAAGCTTTCTTT.

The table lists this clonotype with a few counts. DNA for the CDR3: TGCAGTGCTAGGGATGTACCCGTCGAGCAGTACTTC. Amino acids: CSARDVPVEQYF. The chain is built from TRBV20-1 and TRBJ2-7, with unresolved D. The CDR3 has 12 residues. Germline values: CDR1 DFQATT, CDR2 SNEGSKA (reference sequence). The V and J ends lost 3 bases and 6 bases respectively, with 12 bases between them.

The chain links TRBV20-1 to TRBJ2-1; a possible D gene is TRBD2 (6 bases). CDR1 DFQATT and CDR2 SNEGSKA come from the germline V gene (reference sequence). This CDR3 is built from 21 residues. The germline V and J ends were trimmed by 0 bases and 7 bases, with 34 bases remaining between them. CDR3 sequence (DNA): TGCAGTGCTAGAGATGTGCTGGCTAGTGGGAGGACCTTCGAGGTTCGGAATGAGCAGTTCTTC. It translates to CSARDVLASGRTFEVRNEQFF.

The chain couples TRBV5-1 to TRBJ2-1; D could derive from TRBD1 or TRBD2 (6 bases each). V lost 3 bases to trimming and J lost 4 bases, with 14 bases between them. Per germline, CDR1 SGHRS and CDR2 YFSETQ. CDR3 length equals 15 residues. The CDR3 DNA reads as TGCGCCAGCAGCTCGACACAGGGACTTTACAATGAGCAGTTCTTC. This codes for CASSSTQGLYNEQFF.

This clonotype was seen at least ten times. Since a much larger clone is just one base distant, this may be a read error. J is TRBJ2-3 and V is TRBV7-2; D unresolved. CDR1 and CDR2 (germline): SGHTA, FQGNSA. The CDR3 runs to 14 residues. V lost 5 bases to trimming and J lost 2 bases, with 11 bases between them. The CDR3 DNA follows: TGTGCCAGCAGCGTTTATCGTCCCACAGATACGCAGTATTTT. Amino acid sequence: CASSVYRPTDTQYF.

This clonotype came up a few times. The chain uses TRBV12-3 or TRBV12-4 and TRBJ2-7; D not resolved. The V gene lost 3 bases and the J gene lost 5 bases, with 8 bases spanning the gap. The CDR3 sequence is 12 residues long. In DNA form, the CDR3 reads TGTGCCAGCAGTTTTGGCAGTAACGAGCAGTACTTC. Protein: CASSFGSNEQYF.

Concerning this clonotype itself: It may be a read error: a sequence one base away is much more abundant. The CDR3 loop reads CASKTGGHWETQFF. The CDR3 DNA is TGTGCCAGCAAAACCGGGGGCCATTGGGAGACCCAGTTCTTC. This chain joins TRBV7-9 and TRBJ2-1; D might be TRBD1 or TRBD2, each matching 6 bases. Trimming removed 7 bases from V and 13 bases from J, with 23 bases in between. The CDR3 runs 14 residues. Germline values: CDR1 SEHNR, CDR2 FQNEAQ (reference sequence).

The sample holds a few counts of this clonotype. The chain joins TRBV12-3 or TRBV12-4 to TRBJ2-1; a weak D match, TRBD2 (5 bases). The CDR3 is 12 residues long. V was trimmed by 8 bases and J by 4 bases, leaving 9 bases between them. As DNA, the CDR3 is TGTGCCAGCGGTACTAGATACAATGAGCAGTTCTTC. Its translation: CASGTRYNEQFF.

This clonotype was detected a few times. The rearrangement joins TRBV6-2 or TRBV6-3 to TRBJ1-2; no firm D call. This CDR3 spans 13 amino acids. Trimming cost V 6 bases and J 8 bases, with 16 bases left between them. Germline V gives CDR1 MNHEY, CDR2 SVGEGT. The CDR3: CASREVSALGYTF. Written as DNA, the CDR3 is TGTGCCAGCAGGGAAGTGTCGGCGCTCGGCTACACCTTC.

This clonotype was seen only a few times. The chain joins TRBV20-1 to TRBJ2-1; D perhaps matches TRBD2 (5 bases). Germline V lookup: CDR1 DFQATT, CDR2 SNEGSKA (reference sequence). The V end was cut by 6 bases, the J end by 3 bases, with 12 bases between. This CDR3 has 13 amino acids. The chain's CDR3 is CSASRRGYNEQFF. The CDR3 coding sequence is TGCAGTGCGTCGCGTCGGGGCTACAATGAGCAGTTCTTC.

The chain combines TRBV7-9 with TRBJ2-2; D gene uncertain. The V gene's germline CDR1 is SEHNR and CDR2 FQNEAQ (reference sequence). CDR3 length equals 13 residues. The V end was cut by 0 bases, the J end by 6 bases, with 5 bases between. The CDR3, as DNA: TGTGCCAGCAGCTTAGCCCAGGCCGGGGAGCTGTTTTTT. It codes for CASSLAQAGELFF.

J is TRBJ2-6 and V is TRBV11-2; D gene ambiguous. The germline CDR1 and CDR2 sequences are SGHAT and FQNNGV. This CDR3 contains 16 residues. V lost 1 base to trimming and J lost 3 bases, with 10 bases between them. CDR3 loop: CASSLAPLFGANVLTF. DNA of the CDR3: TGTGCCAGCAGCTTAGCCCCCCTCTTTGGGGCCAACGTCCTGACTTTC. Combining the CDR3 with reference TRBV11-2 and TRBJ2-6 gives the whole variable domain EAGVAQSPRYKIIEKRQSVAFWCNPISGHATLYWYQQILGQGPKLLIQFQNNGVVDDSQLPKDRFSAERLKGVDSTLKIQPAKLEDSAVYLCASSLAPLFGANVLTFGAGSRLTVL.